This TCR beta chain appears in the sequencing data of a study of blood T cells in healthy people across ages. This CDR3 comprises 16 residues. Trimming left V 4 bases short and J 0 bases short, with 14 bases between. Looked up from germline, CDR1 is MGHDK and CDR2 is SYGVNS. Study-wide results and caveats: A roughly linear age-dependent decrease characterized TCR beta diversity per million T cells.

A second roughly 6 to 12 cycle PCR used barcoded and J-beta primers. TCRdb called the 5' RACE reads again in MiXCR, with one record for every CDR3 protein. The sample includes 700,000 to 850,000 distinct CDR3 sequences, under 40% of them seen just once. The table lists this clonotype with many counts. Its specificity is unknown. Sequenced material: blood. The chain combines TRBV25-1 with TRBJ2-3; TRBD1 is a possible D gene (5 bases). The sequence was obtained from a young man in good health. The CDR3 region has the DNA TGTGCCAGCAGTGTGATGGCAGGGATCAGCACAGATACGCAGTATTTT. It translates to CASSVMAGISTDTQYF.